This T cell receptor beta chain was captured by sequencing in a study of identical twins. Study results and limitations: Invariant T cells like MAIT and iNKT could partly confound the zero-insertion analyses.

A single record per CDR3 protein comes from TCRdb applying MiXCR to the 5' RACE reads. The sample lists around 490,000 distinct CDR3 sequences, 12% to 15% occurring once. The sample holds many counts of this clonotype. Its antigen is undetermined. Losses at the gene ends were 7 bases for V and 0 bases for J; bases not matched to a gene: 8. Per the germline V gene, CDR1 is ENHRY and CDR2 is SYGVKD. This CDR3 contains 16 residues. These data were also reused for a study on yellow fever vaccine responses in identical twins. Turning to that study: Convergence reportedly seemed to mark part of the twins' vaccine T cell response, with personalization marking the rest.

The sequenced sample consisted of CD4+ T cells sorted from blood. The sequence was obtained from a young woman in good health. The rearrangement joins TRBV10-3 to TRBJ2-2, with 7 nucleotides matching TRBD1. DNA of the CDR3: TGTGCCATCACCTGGACAGGAGTCGCGAACACCGGGGAGCTGTTTTTT. Protein: CAITWTGVANTGELFF.